This T cell receptor (beta chain) originates from a study of CD8 T cells in ankylosing spondylitis. General study findings and limits: A motif of 7 to 9 highly homologous TCR beta variants was seen as apparently characteristic of ankylosing spondylitis blood. Earlier literature documents some of the motif variants in reactive arthritis synovial fluid and blood.

As to this clonotype: The antigen remains undetermined.

CDR3 length equals 13 residues. V lost 3 bases to trimming and J lost 2 bases, with 11 bases between them. The V gene's germline CDR1 is DFQATT and CDR2 SNEGSKA (reference sequence). Library preparation for TCR beta used quantitative 5'-RACE with molecular barcodes. Using its own MiXCR run on the 5' RACE reads, TCRdb lists one record per CDR3 protein. The sample contains over 700,000 distinct CDR3 sequences, over 15% of which appear only once. Sequenced sample: blood, either unsorted or a sorted T cell fraction (not recorded which). The gene calls are TRBV20-1 and TRBJ2-7; TRBD2 is a possible D gene (5 bases). The source is a male donor with ankylosing spondylitis. Here the CDR3 DNA reads TGCAGTGCTAGTGTGGGAGCCGCCTACGAGCAGTACTTC. Protein product: CSASVGAAYEQYF.